This T cell receptor (beta chain) was captured by sequencing in a study of OX40 agonist ivuxolimab in advanced cancers. The V and J ends lost 2 bases and 6 bases, in that order; junction bases with no gene match: 7. Germline lookup yields CDR1 SEHNR and CDR2 FQNEAQ (reference sequence). This CDR3 comprises 15 residues. TCRdb's table, derived via immunoSEQ multiplex PCR, lists solely in-frame clones and lacks some. There are 90,000 to 100,000 clones in the sample; around 91% occur only once, and roughly 0.16% lies in the top ten. The sequences come from CD4+ or CD8+ T cells sorted from blood, collected in a trial of the OX40 agonist ivuxolimab. This rearrangement joins TRBV7-9 to TRBJ2-1, with 7 bases lining up with TRBD1. The sequence was obtained from an adult with an advanced solid tumor such as melanoma, head and neck, liver or kidney cancer. The CDR3 DNA reads as TGTGCCAGCAGCTTAAGACAGGGTTCTGGCAATGAGCAGTTCTTC. It translates to CASSLRQGSGNEQFF.